This is a list of T cell receptor beta chains from one sample in a study of T-cell memory formation after mild COVID-19. TCRdb independently ran MiXCR on the 5' RACE reads; one entry per CDR3 protein. This sample has 180,000 or so distinct CDR3 sequences, with approximately 10% found just once. What was sequenced was PBMCs or a T cell subset sorted from them (not recorded which). Receptors originate from a man between 18 and 35 years old who had mild COVID-19 (a few samples of this study predate the infection). Cell type and time point are not known. CDR3s include the opening cysteine and the closing phenylalanine or tryptophan. Fields, in order: V gene, D gene, J gene, clone size, CDR3 length, CDR3 DNA, CDR3 protein. A D gene is named only where the DNA matches it firmly. Clone size is shown for a subset of rows, as once, few, many or a class of expanded clone.

>TRBV19|TRBD2|TRBJ2-5|few|14
TGTGCCAGTAGACCTGGGACTAGCGGGGAGACCCAGTACTTC
CASRPGTSGETQYF
>TRBV7-2|-|TRBJ2-7|many|16
TGTGCCAGCAGCTCATTTCCCCGGGGTAGCTCCTACGAGCAGTACTTC
CASSSFPRGSSYEQYF
>TRBV2|-|TRBJ2-7|few|14
TGTGCCAGCATGCCTGGGCGGGGATCCTACGAGCAGTACTTC
CASMPGRGSYEQYF
>TRBV5-5|-|TRBJ2-1|-|17
TGTGCCAGCAGCCCCGCCCTCGGTCCGAATCTTTACAATGAGCAGTTCTTC
CASSPALGPNLYNEQFF
>TRBV20-1|TRBD2|TRBJ2-5|-|14
TGCAGTGCTAGAGATCCAGCGGGGATACAGACCCAGTACTTC
CSARDPAGIQTQYF
>TRBV11-1|-|TRBJ2-1|few|10
TGTGCCAGCAGCGGGTATGAGCAGTTCTTC
CASSGYEQFF
>TRBV12-3/TRBV12-4|-|TRBJ2-7|-|14
TGTGCCAGCAGTTTATTCGAGGGATCCCACGAGCAGTACTTC
CASSLFEGSHEQYF
>TRBV30|-|TRBJ2-7|few|13
TGTGCCTGGGGGGGGCCGGAGTTCTACGAGCAGTACTTC
CAWGGPEFYEQYF
>TRBV20-1|TRBD1|TRBJ1-2|-|15
TGCAGTGCTAGAGATCGGGACAGGGGAACAGATGGCTACACCTTC
CSARDRDRGTDGYTF
>TRBV12-3/TRBV12-4|-|TRBJ2-3|many|13
TGTGCCAGCAGGCCCAGGGCAGCAGATACGCAGTATTTT
CASRPRAADTQYF
>TRBV6-5|TRBD1|TRBJ1-1|few|17
TGTGCCAGCAGTTACGCACCGGGACAGGGAGGGTATACTGAAGCTTTCTTT
CASSYAPGQGGYTEAFF
>TRBV28|-|TRBJ1-1|-|13
TGTGCCAGCAGGCCGGGACTTGAGGGGAGGGCTTTCTTT
CASRPGLEGRAFF
>TRBV12-3/TRBV12-4|-|TRBJ1-1|-|14
TGTGCCAGCACCCTCATGACAGCGAACACTGAAGCTTTCTTT
CASTLMTANTEAFF
>TRBV4-3|-|TRBJ1-4|few|18
TGCGCCAGCAGCCAAGATAGCTATTTGAGGGGGGGTAATGAAAAACTGTTTTTT
CASSQDSYLRGGNEKLFF
>TRBV20-1|-|TRBJ1-1|few|14
TGCAGTGCTAGCGGGGAGAAGGTGAACACTGAAGCTTTCTTT
CSASGEKVNTEAFF
>TRBV12-3/TRBV12-4|-|TRBJ2-2|few|13
TGTGCCAGCAGTCCTCGAAACACCGGGGAGCTGTTTTTT
CASSPRNTGELFF
>TRBV7-2|TRBD1|TRBJ1-4|few|16
TGTGCCAGCAGCTTAGGGGCCAGGGGGTCTAATGAAAAACTGTTTTTT
CASSLGARGSNEKLFF
>TRBV6-6|-|TRBJ2-3|few|13
TGTGCCAGCAGTTACTCGAGGGAAGATACGCAGTATTTT
CASSYSREDTQYF
>TRBV11-3|-|TRBJ2-3|few|14
TGTGCCAGCAGCTTAGGTGGGGTTTCAGATACGCAGTATTTT
CASSLGGVSDTQYF
>TRBV6-5|-|TRBJ1-1|few|14
TGTGCCAGCAGGCGAGACATAATGAACACTGAAGCTTTCTTT
CASRRDIMNTEAFF
>TRBV2|TRBD1|TRBJ2-5|many|11
TGTGCCACACAGGGGTGGGAGACCCAGTACTTC
CATQGWETQYF
>TRBV29-1|-|TRBJ1-4|few|14
TGCAGCGTTGATACAGGACGGCGGGGACAAAAACTGTTTTTT
CSVDTGRRGQKLFF
>TRBV7-9|-|TRBJ2-7|few|16
TGTGCCAGCAGCTTAGTTCGGGGTTACTATTCCTACGAGCAGTACTTC
CASSLVRGYYSYEQYF
>TRBV9|-|TRBJ1-1|-|14
TGTGCCAGCAGCGTAGAAGGCAGGAGGGGTGAAGCTTTCTTT
CASSVEGRRGEAFF